The 21 T cell receptor beta chains in this list originate from one sample, sequenced in a study of blood T cell repertoires in COVID-19. This table comes from immunoSEQ multiplex PCR, and its TCRdb copy is limited to in-frame clones, with some not included. This sample has under 150,000 clones, with 81% found just once. The sequenced sample was peripheral blood. Source of these receptors: a man between 45 and 60 years old with acute or convalescent COVID-19.

The genes are TRBV6-6 and TRBJ1-5; possible D gene TRBD1, 6 bases. The CDR3 is 16 residues long. Germline V gene lookup returns CDR1 MNHNY and CDR2 SVGAGI (reference sequence). The V and J ends lost 6 bases and 4 bases respectively, with 19 bases between them. In nucleotides, the CDR3 is TGTGCCAGCAGGGCACTACAGGGCGTTGGGAATCAGCCCCAGCATTTT. Translated, it gives CASRALQGVGNQPQHF.

This clone was seen a few times. The CDR3 bases are TGTGCCAGCAGCCAGACATACTCCTACGAGCAGTACTTC. Protein product: CASSQTYSYEQYF. The chain joins TRBV3-1 (or the pseudogene TRBV3-2) to TRBJ2-7; D not certain. Trimming stripped 3 bases from V and 0 bases from J, with 6 bases between. The CDR3 is 13 residues long. Per germline, CDR1 LGHDT and CDR2 YNNKEL (reference sequence).

V usage is TRBV7-6 and J usage is TRBJ2-3, with TRBD1 matching over 9 bases. CDR1 and CDR2 (germline): SGHVS, FNYEAQ. The CDR3 is made up of 16 amino acids. Trimming cost V 3 bases and J 4 bases; bases outside gene matches: 8. The CDR3, as DNA: TGTGCCAGCAGCTTTCGACGGGACAGGGTCCCAGATACGCAGTATTTT. Translation gives CASSFRRDRVPDTQYF. The whole variable domain, remainder taken from reference TRBV7-6 and TRBJ2-3, is GAGVSQSPRYKVTKRGQDVALRCDPISGHVSLYWYRQALGQGPEFLTYFNYEAQQDKSGLPNDRFSAERPEGSISTLTIQRTEQRDSAMYRCASSFRRDRVPDTQYFGPGTRLTVL.

The rearrangement joins TRBV5-4 to TRBJ1-2; D is undetermined. The CDR3 runs 15 residues. Looked up from germline, CDR1 is SGHNT and CDR2 is YYREEE (reference sequence). Trimming took off 0 bases at V and 2 bases at J, with 11 bases between the two ends. Here the CDR3 DNA reads TGTGCCAGCAGCTTGGCCGTAGCCTCGAACTATGGCTACACCTTC. It translates to CASSLAVASNYGYTF. Complete variable domain (other parts from reference TRBV5-4 and TRBJ1-2): ETGVTQSPTHLIKTRGQQVTLRCSSQSGHNTVSWYQQALGQGPQFIFQYYREEENGRGNFPPRFSGLQFPNYSSELNVNALELDDSALYLCASSLAVASNYGYTFGSGTRLTVV.

This chain links TRBV4-1 with TRBJ2-1, with TRBD2 as a possible D gene (6 bases). From germline, CDR1 is MGHRA and CDR2 YSYEKL. The CDR3 loop spans 13 amino acids. Trimming left V 0 bases short and J 9 bases short, with 9 bases between. DNA of the CDR3: TGCGCCAGCAGCCAAGAGCCCGGGAGTGAGCAGTTCTTC. This gives the protein CASSQEPGSEQFF.

This clone was seen more than once but under ten times. The chain joins TRBV5-1 to TRBJ1-2; 8 bases map to TRBD1. J was trimmed by 9 bases and V by 4 bases; bases with no gene match: 14. CDR1 and CDR2 from the germline V gene are SGHRS and YFSETQ. The CDR3 consists of 15 residues. The CDR3, as DNA: TGCGCCAGCAGCCCTACCGGGACAGGACCACAGAGCTACACCTTC. This encodes CASSPTGTGPQSYTF.

J is TRBJ2-6 and V is TRBV5-6, with a weak D call TRBD1 (6 bases). There are 15 residues in the CDR3. Between the trimmed V and J ends, which lost 2 bases and 1 base, there was a span of 7 bases. Germline V CDR1 and CDR2: SGHDT, YYEEEE. CDR3 DNA sequence: TGTGCCAGCAGCTTCACAGGGTCTGGGGCCAACGTCCTGACTTTC. Amino acids: CASSFTGSGANVLTF. Drawing the rest from reference TRBV5-6 and TRBJ2-6, the complete variable domain is DAGVTQSPTHLIKTRGQQVTLRCSPKSGHDTVSWYQQALGQGPQFIFQYYEEEERQRGNFPDRFSGHQFPNYSSELNVNALLLGDSALYLCASSFTGSGANVLTFGAGSRLTVL.

V is TRBV30 and J is TRBJ2-5, with 9 bases aligning to TRBD2. V lost 5 bases and J lost 1; bases outside the gene matches: 5. The CDR3 covers 14 residues. CDR1 GTSNPN and CDR2 SVGIG come from the germline V gene (reference sequence). CDR3 sequence (DNA): TGTGCCTGGGAAGCGGGGGGACCCCAAGAGACCCAGTACTTC. The encoded protein is CAWEAGGPQETQYF.

The chain employs TRBV5-5 and TRBJ1-6, with 7 positions matching TRBD1. The CDR3 is 15 amino acids. J was trimmed by 6 bases and V by 7 bases; bases with no gene match: 10. Germline CDR1 reads SGHKS; CDR2 reads YYEKEE (reference sequence). CDR3 DNA sequence: TGTGCCAGCGCCCGAGAGGACAGGCGTAATTCACCCCTCCACTTT. Translated, it gives CASAREDRRNSPLHF.

The table lists this clone with a few counts. The CDR3 DNA reads TGTGCCAGCACGGGACAGAGGAACACTGAAGCTTTCTTT. Its protein product is CASTGQRNTEAFF. The chain is built from TRBV2 and TRBJ1-1, with 7 bases lining up with TRBD1. V lost 7 bases, J lost 1 base, and 3 bases stayed unmatched. Germline lookup yields CDR1 SNHLY and CDR2 FYNNEI. This CDR3 is built from 13 residues.

The chain combines TRBV7-9 with TRBJ1-4; possibly TRBD1 for D (5 bases). Looked up from germline, CDR1 is SEHNR and CDR2 is FQNEAQ (reference sequence). The CDR3 has 16 residues. Deletions cut 1 base from V and 7 bases from J, with 16 bases between. In DNA, the CDR3 is TGTGCCAGCAGCTTAGGTTCTGCAGGGTGGGGTGAAAAACTGTTTTTT. The encoded protein is CASSLGSAGWGEKLFF.

The chain carries TRBV30 and TRBJ1-2, with no clear D. The CDR3 is 13 amino acids. Trimming shortened V by 0 bases and J by 8 bases, and 13 bases separated the two germline ends. The germline V gene encodes CDR1 GTSNPN and CDR2 SVGIG (reference sequence). The CDR3 nucleotides read TGTGCCTGGAGTGTCATGGAGGGTAAGGGCTACACCTTC. Its protein product is CAWSVMEGKGYTF.

The chain joins TRBV6-6 to TRBJ1-1, with D maybe TRBD1 (5 bases). This CDR3 is 14 amino acids long. Germline CDR1 MNHNY, CDR2 SVGAGI (reference sequence). V lost 5 bases and J lost 5, with 15 bases in between. CDR3 sequence (DNA): TGTGCCAGCAGTATAACTGGGGGGGGGACTGAAGCTTTCTTT. Translating it yields CASSITGGGTEAFF.

The chain joins TRBV5-1 to TRBJ1-1, with D perhaps matching TRBD1 (6 bases). Per germline, CDR1 SGHRS and CDR2 YFSETQ. The CDR3 has 19 residues. Trimming removed 0 bases at V and 2 bases at J, with 23 bases between. DNA for the CDR3: TGCGCCAGCAGCTTGGGGGGAACAGGGCCGGGGCAGCTTAACACTGAAGCTTTCTTT. It yields the protein CASSLGGTGPGQLNTEAFF.

V is TRBV12-5 and J is TRBJ1-2; D not certain. Germline V gene data show CDR1 as LGHNT and CDR2 as FRNRAP. The CDR3 loop spans 12 amino acids. V lost 6 bases and J lost 0, with 5 bases in between. CDR3 protein: CASGLANYGYTF. The CDR3 DNA reads TGTGCTAGTGGGTTAGCTAACTATGGCTACACCTTC.

The V call is TRBV2, the J call TRBJ2-1; TRBD1 aligns across 10 bases. CDR1 SNHLY and CDR2 FYNNEI come from the germline V gene. The CDR3 is 14 amino acids. V shed 8 bases and J 9 bases; nucleotides not matched to a gene: 10. The CDR3 DNA reads TGTGCCAGCGGAGTCGGGACAGGGGCTAGTGAGCAGTTCTTC. Its protein product is CASGVGTGASEQFF.

The chain joins TRBV12-5 to TRBJ1-5; D unresolved. Germline V gene data show CDR1 as LGHNT and CDR2 as FRNRAP. Trimming left V 0 bases short and J 9 bases short, with 15 bases between. The CDR3 sequence is 15 residues long. The CDR3 DNA reads TGTGCTAGTGGTTTGGTACTTGGGGTCCGGGGGCCCCAGCATTTT. Amino acid sequence: CASGLVLGVRGPQHF.

This chain joins TRBV19 and TRBJ1-6, with 8 bases that match TRBD1. CDR3 size: 15 residues. The germline gives CDR1 LNHDA, CDR2 SQIVND (reference sequence). Trimming took 3 bases from V and 10 from J; bases not matched to a gene: 8. This chain's CDR3 is CASSIRDRGRSPLHF. The CDR3 coding sequence is TGTGCCAGTAGTATTCGTGACAGGGGTAGATCACCCCTCCACTTT.

The chain employs TRBV5-1 and TRBJ2-7, with D hard to call. The CDR3 runs to 14 residues. Germline CDR1 and CDR2: SGHRS and YFSETQ. Trimming removed 0 bases at V and 4 bases at J, with 11 bases between. This chain's CDR3 is CASSLDGRPYEQYF. For the CDR3, the DNA is TGCGCCAGCAGCTTGGACGGCAGGCCATACGAGCAGTACTTC. Together with reference TRBV5-1 and TRBJ2-7, the CDR3 gives the full variable domain: KAGVTQTPRYLIKTRGQQVTLSCSPISGHRSVSWYQQTPGQGLQFLFEYFSETQRNKGNFPGRFSGRQFSNSRSEMNVSTLELGDSALYLCASSLDGRPYEQYFGPGTRLTVT.

CDR3 protein: CASSSPGTGPTEAFF. The CDR3 DNA reads TGCGCCAGCAGCTCGCCCGGGACAGGGCCCACTGAAGCTTTCTTT. The chain links TRBV5-1 to TRBJ1-1, with 9 bases that match TRBD1. The CDR3 extends over 15 amino acids. J lost 4 bases, V lost 3 bases, and 7 bases had no gene match. Germline V gene sequence: CDR1 SGHRS, CDR2 YFSETQ.

The chain recombines TRBV7-9 with TRBJ1-4, with TRBD1 matching 7 bases. The J segment lost 8 bases and the V segment lost 5 bases, leaving 8 bases of the junction unmatched. CDR3 length equals 14 residues. Germline CDR1 reads SEHNR; CDR2 reads FQNEAQ (reference sequence). The CDR3, as DNA: TGTGCCAGCAGCCCAAGACAGGGAGAGGAAAAACTGTTTTTT. It encodes CASSPRQGEEKLFF.